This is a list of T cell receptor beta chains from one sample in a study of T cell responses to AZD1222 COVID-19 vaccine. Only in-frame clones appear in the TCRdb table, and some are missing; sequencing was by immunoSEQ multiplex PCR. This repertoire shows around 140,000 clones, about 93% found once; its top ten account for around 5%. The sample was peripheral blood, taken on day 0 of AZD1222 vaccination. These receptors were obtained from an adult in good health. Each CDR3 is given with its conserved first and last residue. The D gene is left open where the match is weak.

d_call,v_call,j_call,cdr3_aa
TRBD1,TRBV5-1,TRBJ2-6,CASSLDRGPGANVLTF
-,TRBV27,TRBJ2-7,CARGSLLGGETYEQYF
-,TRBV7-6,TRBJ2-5,CASSLGRRPQETQYF
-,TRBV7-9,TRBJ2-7,CASSFRDLSYEQYF
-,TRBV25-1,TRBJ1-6,CASSPTGLHSPLHF
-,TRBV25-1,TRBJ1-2,CASSLGGEAGYTF
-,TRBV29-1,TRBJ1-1,CSVGTRGVDTEAFF
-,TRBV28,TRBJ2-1,CASSLSYNEQFF
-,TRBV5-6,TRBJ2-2,CASSFVGMTDIPGELFF
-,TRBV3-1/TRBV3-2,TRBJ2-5,CASSQRLEETQYF
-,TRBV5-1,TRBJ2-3,CASSPVVRDTQYF
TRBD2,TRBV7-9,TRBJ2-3,CASTLSVAGDTTQYF
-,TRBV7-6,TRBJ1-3,CASSLLAPRTGNTIYF
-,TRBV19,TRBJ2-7,CASSTGRGVDEQYF
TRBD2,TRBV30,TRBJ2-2,CAWSGGTSGERTGELFF
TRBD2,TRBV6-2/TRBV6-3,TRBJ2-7,CASSYREASSYEQYF
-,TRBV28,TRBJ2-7,CASSSPGIQTYEQYF
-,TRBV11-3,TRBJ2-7,CARGPYEQYF
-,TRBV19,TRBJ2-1,CASSKFRAGNNEQFF
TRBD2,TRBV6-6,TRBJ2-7,CASRLEGLAGHEQYF
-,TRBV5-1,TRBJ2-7,CASSLGREQYF
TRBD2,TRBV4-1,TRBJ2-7,CASSQSTSGALYEQYF
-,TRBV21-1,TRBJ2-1,CASPGASYNEQFF
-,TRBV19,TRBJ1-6,CASSILNRGGSPLHF
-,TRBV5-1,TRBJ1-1,CASSLGSSNTEAFF
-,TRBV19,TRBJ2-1,CASSIENGTHNEQFF
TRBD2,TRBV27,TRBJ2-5,CASSSTSGPNQETQYF
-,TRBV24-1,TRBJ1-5,CATSAALGQPQHF
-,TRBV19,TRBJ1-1,CASWSMNTEAFF
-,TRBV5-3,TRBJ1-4,CARSLEAGINEKLFF
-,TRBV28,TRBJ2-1,CASSLSLSSAYNEQFF
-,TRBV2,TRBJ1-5,CASSETRTISNQPQHF
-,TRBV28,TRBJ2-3,CASMERTSTDTQYF
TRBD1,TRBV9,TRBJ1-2,CASSGDREGYGYTF
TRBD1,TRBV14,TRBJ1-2,CASSQEARGSGYTF
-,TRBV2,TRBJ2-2,CASSRVGDTGELFF
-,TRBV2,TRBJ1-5,CASSELADQPQHF
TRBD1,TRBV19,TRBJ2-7,CASSWRQGSGEQYF
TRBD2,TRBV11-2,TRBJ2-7,CASSLDGLAVSYEQYF
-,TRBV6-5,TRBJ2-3,CAGSYGRTNARYF
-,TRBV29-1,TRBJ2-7,CSVEDGSYEQYF
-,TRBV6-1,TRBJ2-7,CASSEERAARHEQYF
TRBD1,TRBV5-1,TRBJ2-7,CASSKGQGSSYEQYF
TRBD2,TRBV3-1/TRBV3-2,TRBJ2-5,CASSHGLAGVRGQETQYF
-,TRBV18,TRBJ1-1,CASSPPSIGRLNTEAFF
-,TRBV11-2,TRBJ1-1,CASSLTGGTEAFF
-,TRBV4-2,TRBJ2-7,CASSQGVGGREQYF